Described below is a single TCR beta chain sequence and its context. The clone's antigen remains unknown. No base qualities exist here, and no much larger clone lies one base off it. Looking up the germline V gene yields CDR1 SGHRS and CDR2 YFSETQ. V is shortened by 2 bases, J by 7 bases, and the region joining them spans 9 bases. The CDR3 sequence holds 13 residues, the cysteine and phenylalanine included. Only the CDR3 portion is preserved as DNA: 39 bases, with reading frame beginning at the first base. The library relied on 5' RACE. The listed sequencing device is Illumina HiSeq 2500. The second PCR ran for about 6 to 11 cycles and used a J-beta primer mix along with a sample-barcoded 5' primer. A unique molecular identifier was introduced onto each TCR beta cDNA molecule by a template-switch 5' adaptor carrying 12 random nucleotides. Each sample yielded at least 3 million CDR3-containing paired-end reads. The Mint cDNA synthesis kit, primed by a TRBC-specific oligonucleotide, was used to synthesize first-strand cDNA from all RNA. After uracil-DNA glycosylase treatment, a first 18-cycle PCR used universal primers M1SS and BC2_uni_R on all cDNA. The paper's processing steps were these. Normalization of each sample was performed by random selection of 1 million high-quality reads, each carrying a distinct molecular identifier. Instead of being binned into consensus sequences, reads with shared molecular identifiers were discarded. CDR3 identification, clonotype clustering and error correction used MiTCR with a Q25 quality threshold and the strictest error-elimination algorithm. A nonparametric unseen species model with Euler transformation was used to estimate a lower bound on total TCR beta diversity. TCRdb applied fastp at Q25 and MiXCR to the public reads, then kept only in-frame beta chains. Rows are unified per CDR3 protein, each entry keeping the most common DNA and genes. The V and J calls here are based on TCRdb, not the publication. Across this sample there are about 510,000 distinct CDR3 sequences, with over 25% seen only once. Approximately 3.3% of the sample lies in the top ten.

The data originate from a study of blood T cells in healthy people across ages (dated by TCRdb to about 2015). In terms of the full investigation: Template switching captured roughly one uniquely barcoded TCR beta cDNA molecule per two T cells in model experiments. The study measured age-related changes in TCR beta repertoire diversity using deep sequencing normalized with unique cDNA molecular identifiers. The donors were split into four age groups: young (average about 16 years), middle-aged (roughly 39), aged (about 56) and long-lived (over 75). The study analyzed two additional independent replicas of 1 million unique cDNA reads from the same blood draw for two donors, one aged 18 to 30 and one aged 80 or older. The study at large found these results: Estimates of total diversity from one million sequenced T cells were regarded as lower bounds and underestimates. Because the CMV infection status of the donors was unknown, age-related changes in expanded clonotypes may potentially have been confounded. There was a strong correlation between observed TCR beta diversity and the percentage of naive T cells measured by flow cytometry. Compared with the aged group, the long-lived group had more naive CD4+ T cells, fewer expanded clones and increased TCR diversity, a pattern suggesting age selection. Conclusive comparison of naive and antigen-experienced compartments was prevented by the profiling of bulk unsorted PBMCs. As age increased, observed TCR beta diversity per million T cells dropped in a roughly linear way, and a significant reduction was already evident by age roughly 40.

The donors were 40 or so Caucasian individuals from Russia, aged roughly 6 to 90 years, who were systemically healthy. Each donor gave 9 to 10 milliliters of peripheral blood, collected into EDTA-treated Vacutainer tubes. Ficoll-Paque density-gradient centrifugation was used to isolate PBMCs, with at least 7 million per sample. Trizol reagent was used to extract total RNA from PBMCs, with at least 5.5 micrograms per sample. For every donor, an aliquot of PBMCs went through flow cytometry to measure the percentages of naive CD45RAhigh/CD27high T cells. This same sample was also part of a study on T cells of mothers and their children. According to the second study: Nine systemically healthy Caucasian individuals, comprising three mothers and their six children, were included as donors. cDNA synthesis used all of the extracted RNA, with approximately 1.4 ug of RNA in each 15 ul reaction. Sample barcodes and 2-4 random nucleotides were added via the M1S primer in the second PCR. More than 8.5 million TCR beta CDR3 reads were obtained from each mother, and about 3 million reads were obtained from each child. In both related and unrelated pairs, thymic selection shapes the output of TCR recombination in a similar way, with inherited differences having only a minor effect. Normalized repertoire overlap was always slightly but never significantly higher in related than unrelated mother-child pairs. No persistent microchimeric T cell clones were found, with a detection sensitivity of 85 to 100 clones per million clonotypes. Deep NGS was used in the study to compare the TCR beta repertoires of mothers and children and to look for features that separate related mother-child pairs from unrelated individuals. The mean age was roughly 44 +/- 4 years for the mothers and roughly 10 +/- 4 years for the children. After adapter ligation with NEBNext reagents, the libraries were sequenced on Illumina HiSeq 2000 with 100+100 nt paired-end reads. To prevent cross-contamination, the mother and child libraries were prepared a month apart and were sequenced in separate runs. Each donor had between about 450,000 and 2,100,000 distinct TCR beta clonotypes identified. Naive TCR beta clonotypes were estimated from low-frequency clonotypes matched to each donor's FACS-determined naive share, without sorting.

The sequenced sample consisted of blood. This chain is built from TRBV5-1 and TRBJ1-4; the D gene identity is not certain. This TCR was sampled from a boy aged 2 to 9 in good health. The CDR3 loop reads CASSLNEGEKLFF. The DNA sequence is TGCGCCAGCAGCTTAAATGAAGGTGAAAAACTGTTTTTT.